Described below is a single T cell receptor beta chain sequence and its context. There is no known antigen for this receptor. The record has no base qualities; no much larger clone is one base away. The data were obtained in a study of PD-L1 blockade in urothelial cancer (dated by TCRdb to about 2017). Turning to the overall study: Every patient began therapy in about 2014 and was given atezolizumab 1,200 mg intravenously every 3 weeks. About 85% of the roughly 29 patients were males with bladder-origin urothelial cancer, and about 65% of the 29 reported a prior smoking history. An ECOG performance status of 0 or 1 was recorded for the patients, and 0 to 3 prior chemotherapy regimens had been received by the patients. Blood samples were analyzed at 3 weeks after treatment start (second dose) and at 6 weeks after treatment start. A median of around 150,000 T cells and 80,000 to 100,000 unique TCRs was obtained from blood samples, and a median clonality of 0.080 was observed. The study, an exploratory multi-omic analysis, examined somatic, immune and clinical correlates of response to PD-L1 blockade with atezolizumab in urothelial cancer. TCR sequencing covered pretreatment tumor samples and matched, serially collected peripheral blood taken before and after atezolizumab treatment. Durable clinical benefit was defined as a progression-free survival longer than 6 months, and TCR features were additionally tested against progression-free survival and overall survival. In the same patients, pretreatment tumors underwent whole exome sequencing and RNA sequencing in addition to TCR sequencing. Durable clinical benefit was achieved by nine patients but not by the remaining 20. Pretreatment blood TCR-seq was available for about 30 patients, at least one posttreatment blood collection was obtained for around 25 patients, and tumor TCR-seq was available for around 25 patients. Results the study describes overall, beyond this receptor: Patients with durable benefit showed greater expansion of tumor-associated TCR clones in peripheral blood 3 weeks after starting treatment (n of about 20, p = 0.022). Improved progression-free and overall survival was found to be associated with pretreatment peripheral blood TCR clonality below the median. Small sample size (n ≈ 30) and many exploratory analyses mean the results are intended to be hypothesis-generating.

To estimate absolute template abundance from read counts, synthetic TCR analog templates were spiked into each PCR. The immunoSEQ assay used bias-controlled V and J gene primers to amplify TCRbeta CDR3 regions from genomic DNA. Sequencing of rearranged TCRbeta segments was done at approximately 20X coverage. Processing in the source paper ran as follows. Clustering was used to correct sequencing errors, and CDR3s were annotated against IMGT to assign V, D and J genes. Only productive TCRbeta rearrangements were used in downstream analyses, excluding out-of-frame or stop-codon sequences. To compute clonality, Shannon entropy was normalized by the log of the number of unique productive sequences and then subtracted from one. Clones differing between time points or between blood and tumor were identified by Fisher's exact test with Benjamini-Hochberg correction at adjusted p below 0.01. TCRdb stores this immuneACCESS table with in-frame sequences only. Part of the clones is absent; in the studies checked, under half of the shortfall reflects unresolved V genes, and no reason is known for the rest. V and J calls and clone size come straight from that table; D and trimming were deduced from the DNA. The sample table shows some 87,000 clones, and 87% are seen once. About 2% of the sample is held by the ten biggest clonotypes.

From a lookup of the germline V gene, CDR1 and CDR2 are LGHNA and YNFKEQ. The CDR3 numbers 14 residues from cysteine through phenylalanine. The entry retains the CDR3 DNA only, 42 bases that are in frame from base 1. Here V drops 4 bases and J drops 3 bases, and the junction holds 3 bases not matched to any gene. The sample's time point label, in plain terms: pretreatment peripheral blood. The cohort included about 30 patients with locally advanced or metastatic urothelial carcinoma who were treated at Memorial Sloan Kettering on a trial protocol. Peripheral blood mononuclear cells were collected pretreatment and during treatment, with between 1 and 8 total time points per patient. The Qiagen DNeasy Blood extraction kit was used to purify genomic DNA from total PBMCs and tumor samples. PBMCs were collected pretreatment and during treatment and were isolated and stored as previously described.

The rearrangement joined TRBV4-2 to TRBJ2-7, with 10 bases in between that match TRBD1. The starting material was PBMCs, obtained around atezolizumab (anti-PD-L1) treatment. The sequence derives from a man in his fifties or sixties with urothelial cancer. CDR3 reads: CASSPGTGVYEQYF. The DNA sequence follows: TGTGCCAGCAGCCCCGGGACAGGGGTCTACGAGCAGTACTTC.